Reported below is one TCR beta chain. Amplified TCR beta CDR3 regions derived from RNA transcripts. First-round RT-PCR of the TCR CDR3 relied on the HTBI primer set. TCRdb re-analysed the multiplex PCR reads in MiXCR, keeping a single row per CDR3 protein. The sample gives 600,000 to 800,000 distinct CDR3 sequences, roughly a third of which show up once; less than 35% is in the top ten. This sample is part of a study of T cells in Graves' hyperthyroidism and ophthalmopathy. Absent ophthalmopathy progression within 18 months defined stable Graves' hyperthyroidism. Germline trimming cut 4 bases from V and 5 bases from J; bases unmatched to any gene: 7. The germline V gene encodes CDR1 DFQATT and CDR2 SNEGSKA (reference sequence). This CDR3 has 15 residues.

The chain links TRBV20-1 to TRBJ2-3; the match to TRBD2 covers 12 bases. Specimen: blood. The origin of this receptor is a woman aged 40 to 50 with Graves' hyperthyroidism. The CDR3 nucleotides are TGCAGTGCTACTCCTAGCGGGGGGGCAATAGATACGCAGTATTTT. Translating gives CSATPSGGAIDTQYF.